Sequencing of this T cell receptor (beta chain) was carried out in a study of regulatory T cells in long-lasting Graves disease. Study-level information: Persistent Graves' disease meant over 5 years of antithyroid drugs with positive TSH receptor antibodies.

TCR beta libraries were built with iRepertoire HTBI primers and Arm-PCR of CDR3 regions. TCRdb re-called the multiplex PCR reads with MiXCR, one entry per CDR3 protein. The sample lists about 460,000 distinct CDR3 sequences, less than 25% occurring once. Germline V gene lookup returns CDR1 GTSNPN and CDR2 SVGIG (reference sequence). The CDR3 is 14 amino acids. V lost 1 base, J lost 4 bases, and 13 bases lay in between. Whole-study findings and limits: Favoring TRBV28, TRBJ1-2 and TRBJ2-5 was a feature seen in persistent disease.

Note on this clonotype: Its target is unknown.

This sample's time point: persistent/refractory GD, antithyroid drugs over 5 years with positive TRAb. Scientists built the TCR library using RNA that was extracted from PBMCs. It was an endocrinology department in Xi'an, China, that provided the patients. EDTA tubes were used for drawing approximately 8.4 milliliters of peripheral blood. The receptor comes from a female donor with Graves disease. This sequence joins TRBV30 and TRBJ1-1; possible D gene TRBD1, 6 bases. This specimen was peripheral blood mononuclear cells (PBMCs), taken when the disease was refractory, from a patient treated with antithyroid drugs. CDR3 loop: CAWSGRRGGTEAFF. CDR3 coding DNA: TGTGCCTGGAGTGGCCGTAGGGGGGGCACTGAAGCTTTCTTT.